The rows below give T cell receptor beta chains drawn from one sample of a study of shared clonotypes between healthy human individuals. Here immunoSEQ multiplex PCR was the method, and the copy in TCRdb shows in-frame clones only, minus some. The sample lists 2 million to 2.5 million clones, roughly 91% seen once, with 1.7% in the top ten. The sequencing input was naive CD8+ T cells from PBMCs. The receptors come from a man between 18 and 35 years old in good health. Some clones in this sample may be carry-over from other donors' samples. The CDR3 runs from the conserved cysteine through the conserved F or W. The order of the fields is D gene, J gene, V gene, clone size, CDR3 DNA, CDR3 protein. D genes are given only for firm matches. Some rows have no size entry. The others give once, few or many, or a class for an expanded clone.

>TRBD1|TRBJ2-1|TRBV7-9|.
TGTGCCAGCAAATCGGGACAGGAACCCTACAATGAGCAGTTCTTC
CASKSGQEPYNEQFF
>.|TRBJ2-3|TRBV11-1|.
TGTGCCAGCAGCACCCCCCCGGGGTCAGAGTGGTCAGATACGCAGTATTTT
CASSTPPGSEWSDTQYF
>.|TRBJ1-1|TRBV6-6|.
TGTGCCAGCAGTCGAGGACCGACCGACCCAGCTTTCTTT
CASSRGPTDPAFF
>TRBD1|TRBJ1-5|TRBV7-9|.
TGTGCCAGCAGCCCACCGGGACAGGGGTCCCAGCATTTT
CASSPPGQGSQHF
>.|TRBJ2-7|TRBV28|.
TGTGCCAGCAGTTTATTGGGCGGATCCTACGAGCAGTACTTC
CASSLLGGSYEQYF
>.|TRBJ2-7|TRBV11-2|.
TGTGCCAGCACTCCCGCCCCGGGACGGGACGAGCAGTACTTC
CASTPAPGRDEQYF
>.|TRBJ2-1|TRBV6-4|.
TGTGCCAGCAGTGTAGGGTTTGCTTCGGATGAGCAGTTCTTC
CASSVGFASDEQFF
>.|TRBJ2-2|TRBV7-9|.
TGTGCCAGCAGCGTATCTCGAAACACCGGGGAGCTGTTTTTT
CASSVSRNTGELFF
>.|TRBJ2-3|TRBV11-2|.
TGTGCCAGCAGCTTAGATTGGAGGGTGGGCACAGATACGCAGTATTTT
CASSLDWRVGTDTQYF
>TRBD1|TRBJ2-3|TRBV4-1|.
TGCGCCAGCAGCCAAGGACAGGGGGTATTGGGTATTGGGACAGATACGCAGTATTTT
CASSQGQGVLGIGTDTQYF
>.|TRBJ2-7|TRBV5-6|.
TGTGCCAGCAGCTTGGTCCCACGTGCAGAAGCCTACGAGCAGTACTTC
CASSLVPRAEAYEQYF
>TRBD1|TRBJ1-4|TRBV28|.
TGTGCCAGCAGTACAGGGGCCAGGGGAGAAAAACTGTTTTTT
CASSTGARGEKLFF
>.|TRBJ1-1|TRBV19|.
TGTGCCAGTATGCCGCGGACAGTGATGAACACTGAAGCTTTCTTT
CASMPRTVMNTEAFF
>.|TRBJ1-5|TRBV5-8|.
TGTGCCAGCAGCTTGGCCAAAGGAGTCGGGACAAATAGCAATCAGCCCCAGCATTTT
CASSLAKGVGTNSNQPQHF
>.|TRBJ1-1|TRBV6-6|.
TGTGCCAGCATACGCCCGGATATGAACACTGAAGCTTTCTTT
CASIRPDMNTEAFF
>.|TRBJ2-7|TRBV15|.
TGTGCCACCAGCAGTAGGGGCTACGAGCAGTACTTC
CATSSRGYEQYF
>TRBD2|TRBJ2-1|TRBV6-1|.
TGTGCCAGCAGTGAAAGGACTAGCGGGTACAATGAGCAGTTCTTC
CASSERTSGYNEQFF
>TRBD1|TRBJ2-7|TRBV2|.
TGTGCCAGCAGTCCCCGGGACAGCTCCTACGAGCAGTACTTC
CASSPRDSSYEQYF
>.|TRBJ2-3|TRBV4-1|few
TGCGCCAGCAGCCAAGTTGGTAGCACAGATACGCAGTATTTT
CASSQVGSTDTQYF
>.|TRBJ2-7|TRBV27|.
TGTGCCAGCAGTTTCTCGGGGACGGCCTACGAGCAGTACTTC
CASSFSGTAYEQYF
>.|TRBJ2-6|TRBV9|.
TGTGCCAGCAGCGTAGGTTCAGACTCTGGGGCCAACGTCCTGACTTTC
CASSVGSDSGANVLTF
>.|TRBJ2-7|TRBV29-1|.
TGCAGCGTTCGCAACGTAACAGGGAGCTCCTACGAGCAGTACTTC
CSVRNVTGSSYEQYF
>.|TRBJ1-4|TRBV9|.
TGTGCCAGCAGCGTACAGGGGCGGGCTAATGAAAAACTGTTTTTT
CASSVQGRANEKLFF
>.|TRBJ2-7|TRBV6-5|.
TGTGCCAGCAGTTACGATCCCTACCTGACCTACGAGCAGTACTTC
CASSYDPYLTYEQYF
>.|TRBJ1-2|TRBV7-2|.
TGTGCCAGCAGCCCCAGAACCATGGCTAACTATGGCTACACCTTC
CASSPRTMANYGYTF
>.|TRBJ2-5|TRBV28|.
TGTGCCAGCAGACCACTTCAGGGGGGCGGAGAGACCCAGTACTTC
CASRPLQGGGETQYF
>TRBD1|TRBJ2-1|TRBV15|.
TGTGCCACCAGCAGAGAGGGACAGGGAGGAGACAATGAGCAGTTCTTC
CATSREGQGGDNEQFF
>.|TRBJ2-7|TRBV29-1|once
TGCAGCGTTGAAGATCGGCGGGGCGACCCCGACGGCGAGCAGTACTTC
CSVEDRRGDPDGEQYF
>TRBD1|TRBJ2-2|TRBV4-1|.
TGCGCCAGCAGCCAGCCCGGGACAGTGAAGGCCGGGGAGCTGTTTTTT
CASSQPGTVKAGELFF
>TRBD2|TRBJ2-7|TRBV15|.
TGTGCCACCAGCGGAGAACTAGCGGGGGCCTACGAGCAGTACTTC
CATSGELAGAYEQYF
>.|TRBJ1-4|TRBV2|.
TGTGCCAGCAGTGAATGGCAGGGTATTACTAATGAAAAACTGTTTTTT
CASSEWQGITNEKLFF
>.|TRBJ2-7|TRBV6-5|.
TGTGCCAGCAGTCCTGGAGAGGCCTACGAGCAGTACTTC
CASSPGEAYEQYF
>.|TRBJ1-5|TRBV2|.
TGTGCCAGCAGATCTCGGGACAACAGCAATCAGCCCCAGCATTTT
CASRSRDNSNQPQHF
>TRBD1|TRBJ2-2|TRBV9|.
TGTGCCAGCAGCCCACCCCCGGGACAGGGGGCCCCCGGGGAGCTGTTTTTT
CASSPPPGQGAPGELFF
>.|TRBJ1-3|TRBV30|.
TGTGCCTGGAGCCCCGGGTCTAGAGACACCATATATTTT
CAWSPGSRDTIYF
>.|TRBJ1-3|TRBV2|.
TGTGCCAGCAGCCCGGACATGGGGACTGGAAACACCATATATTTT
CASSPDMGTGNTIYF
>.|TRBJ1-2|TRBV19|.
TGTGCCAGTAGTATAGGCGGACTGTTAGAGGCCTATGGCTACACCTTC
CASSIGGLLEAYGYTF
>.|TRBJ2-5|TRBV11-2|once
TGTGCCAGCACCCCCCTAGCTAGGCAAGAGACCCAGTACTTC
CASTPLARQETQYF
>.|TRBJ1-2|TRBV7-9|.
TGTGCCAGCAGCTCACGGGGGGGTCCTCATGGCTACACCTTC
CASSSRGGPHGYTF
>TRBD1|TRBJ1-2|TRBV29-1|.
TGCAGCGTTCAGGGGGCGGTTGGCTACACCTTC
CSVQGAVGYTF
>.|TRBJ2-2|TRBV9|.
TGTGCCAGCAGCGTAGGCTTAGTTAGGACAGAAACCGGGGAGCTGTTTTTT
CASSVGLVRTETGELFF
>.|TRBJ1-5|TRBV4-1|.
TGCGCCAGCAGCCAAGCCCTACAGGGTTATCAGCCCCAGCATTTT
CASSQALQGYQPQHF
>.|TRBJ2-7|TRBV6-5|.
TGTGCCAGCAGTTACTCGGATAGTGACTCCTACGAGCAGTACTTC
CASSYSDSDSYEQYF
>TRBD2|TRBJ2-2|TRBV14|once
TGTGCCAGCAGCCAAGATCTAAGCGGGAGGGCCCACGGGGAGCTGTTTTTT
CASSQDLSGRAHGELFF
>.|TRBJ1-1|TRBV19|.
TGTGCCAGTAGTATAGGGCCACTGTACCCTGAAGCTTTCTTT
CASSIGPLYPEAFF
>.|TRBJ2-7|TRBV7-9|.
TGTGCCAGCAGCCAGACTAGTTTACCGGGGGAGCAGTACTTC
CASSQTSLPGEQYF
>.|TRBJ1-2|TRBV9|.
TGTGCCAGCAGCGGAGGGTCAACAGGGAATCAGACCTTC
CASSGGSTGNQTF